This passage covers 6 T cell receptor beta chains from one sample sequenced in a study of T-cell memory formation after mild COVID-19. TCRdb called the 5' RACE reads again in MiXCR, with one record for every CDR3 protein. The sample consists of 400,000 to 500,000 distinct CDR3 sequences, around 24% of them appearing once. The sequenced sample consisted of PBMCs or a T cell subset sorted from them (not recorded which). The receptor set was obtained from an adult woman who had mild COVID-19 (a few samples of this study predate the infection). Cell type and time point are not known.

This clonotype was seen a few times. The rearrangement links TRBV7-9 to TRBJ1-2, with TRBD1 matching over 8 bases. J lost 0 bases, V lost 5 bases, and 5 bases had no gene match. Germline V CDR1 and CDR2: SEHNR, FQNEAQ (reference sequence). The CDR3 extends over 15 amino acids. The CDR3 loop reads CASSHDRGPNYGYTF. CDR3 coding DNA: TGTGCCAGCAGCCACGACAGGGGTCCTAACTATGGCTACACCTTC.

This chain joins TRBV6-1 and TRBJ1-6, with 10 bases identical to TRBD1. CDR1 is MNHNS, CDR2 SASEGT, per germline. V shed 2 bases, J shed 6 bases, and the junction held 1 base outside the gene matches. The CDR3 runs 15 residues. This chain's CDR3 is CASSERQGANSPLHF. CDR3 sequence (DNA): TGTGCCAGCAGTGAACGACAGGGGGCTAATTCACCCCTCCACTTT.

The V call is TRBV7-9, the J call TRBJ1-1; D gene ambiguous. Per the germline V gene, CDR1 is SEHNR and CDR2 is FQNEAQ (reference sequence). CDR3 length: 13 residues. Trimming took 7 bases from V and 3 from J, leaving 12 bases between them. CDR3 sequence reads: CASNVAEDTEAFF. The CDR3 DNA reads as TGTGCCAGCAACGTGGCCGAGGACACTGAAGCTTTCTTT.

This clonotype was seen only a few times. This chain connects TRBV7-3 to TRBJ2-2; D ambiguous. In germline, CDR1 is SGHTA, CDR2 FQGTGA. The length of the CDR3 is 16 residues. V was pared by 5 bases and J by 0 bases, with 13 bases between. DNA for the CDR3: TGTGCCAGCAGCCAGATGGGCGGAGCGAACACCGGGGAGCTGTTTTTT. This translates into CASSQMGGANTGELFF.

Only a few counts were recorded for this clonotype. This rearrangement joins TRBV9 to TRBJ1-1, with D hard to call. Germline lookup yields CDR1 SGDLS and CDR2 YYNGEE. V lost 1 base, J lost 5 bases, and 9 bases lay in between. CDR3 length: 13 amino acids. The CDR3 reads CASSVLETTEAFF. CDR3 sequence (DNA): TGTGCCAGCAGCGTATTGGAGACTACTGAAGCTTTCTTT.

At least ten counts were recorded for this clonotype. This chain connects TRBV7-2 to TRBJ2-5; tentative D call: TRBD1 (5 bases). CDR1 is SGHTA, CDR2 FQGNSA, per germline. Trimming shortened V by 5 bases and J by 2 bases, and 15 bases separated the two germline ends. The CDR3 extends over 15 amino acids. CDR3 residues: CASSISMGQQETQYF. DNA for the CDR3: TGTGCCAGCAGCATTTCGATGGGGCAGCAAGAGACCCAGTACTTC.